This T cell receptor (beta chain) emerged from a study of human T cells and chemical hapten exposure. MiXCR, applied by TCRdb to the RACE reads, yields one record per CDR3 protein. The table shows around 380,000 distinct CDR3 sequences, with 5% to 6.5% occurring only once. This CDR3 has 15 residues. V lost 4 bases to trimming and J lost 11 bases; unmatched junction nucleotides: 11. In germline, CDR1 is SGHTA, CDR2 FQGNSA. This clonotype was detected ten times or more. The time point is: pre-sensitization, week 0. Treatment defined: therapeutic diphenylcyclopropenone sensitization with weekly scalp DPC.

This chain uses TRBV7-2 with TRBJ1-6, with 7 positions matching TRBD1. The input for sequencing was whole blood, taken in connection with sensitization to the hapten diphenylcyclopropenone (DPC). The source is a woman aged 18 to 35 with alopecia areata. Some clones in this sample may be carry-over from other donors' samples. The CDR3 nucleotides read TGTGCCAGCAGCTCAGGGACACGACAGGGAGCACCCCTCCACTTT. It codes for CASSSGTRQGAPLHF.